What follows are 12 T cell receptor beta chains derived from one specimen sequenced in a study of blood T cell repertoires in COVID-19. Data came from immunoSEQ multiplex PCR; TCRdb stores just in-frame clones and leaves some out. The table records hundreds of thousands of clones, around 90% of them present only once. The source material was peripheral blood. The source is a young man with COVID-19, enrolled during active disease.

The rearrangement uses TRBV3-1 (or the pseudogene TRBV3-2) and TRBJ2-1; tentatively, D is TRBD1 (6 bases). Germline CDR1 LGHDT, CDR2 YNNKEL (reference sequence). This CDR3 is built from 15 residues. V was clipped by 0 bases and J by 9 bases, with 15 bases between them. The chain's CDR3 is CASSQEAQGLREQFF. Written as DNA, the CDR3 is TGTGCCAGCAGCCAAGAGGCTCAGGGGTTGCGTGAGCAGTTCTTC.

The J gene is TRBJ1-5, the V gene TRBV12-3 or TRBV12-4, with D possibly matching TRBD1 (5 bases). The CDR3 sequence is 13 residues long. Trimming cost V 3 bases and J 7 bases, with 10 bases left between them. Written as DNA, the CDR3 is TGTGCCAGCAGTTTGCAGGGAACGCAGCCCCAGCATTTT. Amino acids: CASSLQGTQPQHF.

The gene calls are TRBV2 and TRBJ1-1; TRBD1 aligns across 11 bases. This CDR3 spans 19 amino acids. V shed 4 bases, J shed 1 base, and the junction held 14 bases outside the gene matches. Per the germline V gene, CDR1 is SNHLY and CDR2 is FYNNEI. The DNA for the CDR3 is TGTGCCAGCAGTGGAATGGCCATGAGGACAGGGGGCCGGAACACTGAAGCTTTCTTT. This codes for CASSGMAMRTGGRNTEAFF.

With respect to this clone: The junction shows a germline mismatch at one end, possibly a read error. This chain connects TRBV5-6 to TRBJ2-1, with 8 bases that match TRBD1. This CDR3 contains 11 residues. Germline V CDR1 and CDR2: SGHDT, YYEEEE. In DNA form, the CDR3 reads TGTGCCAGCAGCTTAGGTGACAGGGGCATCTTC. Translating it yields CASSLGDRGIF.

The rearrangement uses TRBV30 and TRBJ2-6; TRBD1 aligns across 12 bases. This CDR3 has 21 residues. V shed 3 bases and J 2 bases; nucleotides not matched to a gene: 17. Germline assignment: CDR1 GTSNPN and CDR2 SVGIG (reference sequence). The CDR3 loop reads CAWRRARDRGRREAGANVLTF. The DNA for the CDR3 is TGTGCCTGGAGAAGGGCCAGGGACAGGGGGCGAAGAGAAGCTGGGGCCAACGTCCTGACTTTC. The full variable domain, its missing parts supplied by reference TRBV30 and TRBJ2-6, is SQTIHQWPATLVQPVGSPLSLECTVEGTSNPNLYWYRQAAGRGLQLLFYSVGIGQISSEVPQNLSASRPQDRQFILSSKKLLLSDSGFYLCAWRRARDRGRREAGANVLTFGAGSRLTVL.

To note about this clone: Other DNA sequences of this sample code for an identical CDR3. The V call is TRBV5-4, the J call TRBJ2-3; TRBD2 aligns across 10 bases. This CDR3 contains 15 residues. V was clipped by 0 bases and J by 3 bases; unmatched bases: 1. The germline CDR1 and CDR2 sequences are SGHNT and YYREEE (reference sequence). This chain's CDR3 is CASSLASGSTDTQYF. CDR3 DNA: TGTGCCAGCAGCTTGGCTAGCGGGAGTACAGATACGCAGTATTTT.

The V gene is TRBV30, the J gene TRBJ2-1, with 7 bases lining up with TRBD2. V shed 5 bases, J shed 4 bases, and the junction held 8 bases outside the gene matches. CDR1 and CDR2 from the germline V gene are GTSNPN and SVGIG (reference sequence). This CDR3 contains 14 residues. The CDR3 region is CAWDYPGLYNEQFF. The CDR3 region has the DNA TGTGCCTGGGACTATCCGGGACTATACAATGAGCAGTTCTTC.

This chain joins TRBV7-3 and TRBJ2-1; 12 bases align to TRBD2. In germline, CDR1 is SGHTA, CDR2 FQGTGA. V was pared by 3 bases and J by 5 bases, with 8 bases of the junction left unmatched. The CDR3 is 17 amino acids. The CDR3 reads CASSFSGLAGPNNEQFF. Here the CDR3 DNA reads TGTGCCAGCAGCTTCTCCGGACTAGCGGGACCTAACAATGAGCAGTTCTTC.

The chain employs TRBV28 and TRBJ1-5; TRBD1 agrees at 9 bases. This CDR3 spans 16 amino acids. V trimming: 5 bases; J trimming: 3 bases; junction bases outside the gene matches: 8. Germline V gives CDR1 MDHEN, CDR2 SYDVKM. The CDR3 here is CASSAPGTGNNQPQHF. As DNA, the CDR3 is TGTGCCAGCAGTGCGCCAGGGACAGGGAACAATCAGCCCCAGCATTTT. Together with reference TRBV28 and TRBJ1-5, the CDR3 gives the full variable domain: DVKVTQSSRYLVKRTGEKVFLECVQDMDHENMFWYRQDPGLGLRLIYFSYDVKMKEKGDIPEGYSVSREKKERFSLILESASTNQTSMYLCASSAPGTGNNQPQHFGDGTRLSIL.

The chain has TRBV14 and TRBJ2-2, with D possibly TRBD1 on 5 matching bases. CDR1 is SGHDN and CDR2 is FVKESK in the germline V gene. The CDR3 runs to 14 residues. Trimming removed 4 bases at V and 6 bases at J, with 12 bases between. The CDR3 sequence is CASSPRAFAGELFF. The DNA for the CDR3 is TGTGCCAGCAGCCCCAGGGCTTTCGCCGGGGAGCTGTTTTTT. Drawing the rest from reference TRBV14 and TRBJ2-2, the complete variable domain is EAGVTQFPSHSVIEKGQTVTLRCDPISGHDNLYWYRRVMGKEIKFLLHFVKESKQDESGMPNNRFLAERTGGTYSTLKVQPAELEDSGVYFCASSPRAFAGELFFGEGSRLTVL.

The J gene is TRBJ2-5, the V gene TRBV18; tentatively, D is TRBD1 (5 bases). CDR3 size: 14 residues. V lost 6 bases and J lost 0, with 11 bases in between. Germline V gene lookup returns CDR1 KGHSH and CDR2 LQKENI. CDR3 sequence: CASSPSRDQETQYF. CDR3 nucleotides: TGTGCCAGCTCTCCATCCAGGGACCAAGAGACCCAGTACTTC.

This rearrangement joins TRBV3-1 (or the pseudogene TRBV3-2) to TRBJ2-5; no reliable D call. Germline V gene data show CDR1 as LGHDT and CDR2 as YNNKEL (reference sequence). The V gene lost 3 bases and the J gene lost 5 bases, with 10 bases spanning the gap. The CDR3 sequence is 13 residues long. CDR3 DNA: TGTGCCAGCAGCCATCTGACGAGGGAGACCCAGTACTTC. Translated, it gives CASSHLTRETQYF.